The source of this TCR beta chain is a study of OX40 agonist ivuxolimab in advanced cancers. Germline V lookup: CDR1 SGHVS, CDR2 FNYEAQ. Trimming stripped 5 bases from V and 4 bases from J, with 11 bases between. The CDR3 covers 13 residues. Profiled with immunoSEQ multiplex PCR; TCRdb holds only in-frame clones, not every one. Here the sample spans about 50,000 clones, around 80% being singletons. This chain connects TRBV7-6 to TRBJ1-2, with a weak D call TRBD1 (6 bases). This sequence was found in an adult with an advanced solid tumor such as melanoma, head and neck, liver or kidney cancer. The sequencing used CD4+ or CD8+ T cells sorted from blood, collected in a trial of the OX40 agonist ivuxolimab. CDR3 DNA sequence: TGTGCCAGCAGCCTACAGGGAAGCTATGGCTACACCTTC. Its translation: CASSLQGSYGYTF. Variable domain in full (rest from reference TRBV7-6 and TRBJ1-2): GAGVSQSPRYKVTKRGQDVALRCDPISGHVSLYWYRQALGQGPEFLTYFNYEAQQDKSGLPNDRFSAERPEGSISTLTIQRTEQRDSAMYRCASSLQGSYGYTFGSGTRLTVV.